This T cell receptor (beta chain) is drawn from a study of shared clonotypes between healthy human individuals. Notes on the study in general: For sorted subsets, rarefaction showed incomplete sequencing despite large depth. Non-shared clonotypes had lower generation probabilities than clonotypes shared by all four sorted-subset donors.

Profiled with immunoSEQ multiplex PCR; TCRdb holds only in-frame clones, not every one. The sample lists about 980,000 clones, approximately 80% occurring once. For this clone: As yet, its antigen is unknown. This specimen includes other DNA sequences encoding the same CDR3.

Trimming cost V 2 bases and J 2 bases, with 4 bases left between them. Germline values: CDR1 SGHRS, CDR2 YFSETQ. The CDR3 length is 12 residues. The sample was memory CD4+ T cells sorted from blood. Described subset: CD45RA-negative fraction. The J gene is TRBJ2-5, the V gene TRBV5-1, with no clear D. The receptor was derived from a man aged 18 to 29 in good health. The CDR3 region is CASSLQQETQYF. The CDR3 DNA is TGCGCCAGCAGCTTACAGCAAGAGACCCAGTACTTC. Filled out from reference TRBV5-1 and TRBJ2-5, the complete variable domain reads KAGVTQTPRYLIKTRGQQVTLSCSPISGHRSVSWYQQTPGQGLQFLFEYFSETQRNKGNFPGRFSGRQFSNSRSEMNVSTLELGDSALYLCASSLQQETQYFGPGTRLLVL.